The clone carrying this TCR beta chain has ten or more counts. Its antigen remains unidentified. As every portion of the isolated RNA was reverse transcribed, the sequencing read expressed TCRB transcripts. The assay was immunoSEQ multiplex PCR, and TCRdb's table has in-frame clones only and misses some. The sample lists 250,000 or so clones; 27% were seen once. The entry originates in a study of beta chain features in type 1 diabetes. General study results and limits: More deletions and fewer insertions at VDJ junctions were seen in type 1 diabetes patients.

The CDR3 runs to 16 residues. Germline V gene lookup returns CDR1 SGHDT and CDR2 YYEEEE. Deletions cut 0 bases from V and 5 bases from J, with 15 bases between. This sequence was found in a man aged 25 to 40 in good health. Sequencing was performed on central memory CD4+ T cells from blood. This chain links TRBV5-6 with TRBJ2-4; weak D call: TRBD2 (6 bases). In DNA, the CDR3 is TGTGCCAGCAGCTTGGCCACGCGGGGATGGGAAAACATTCAGTACTTC. This gives the protein CASSLATRGWENIQYF.